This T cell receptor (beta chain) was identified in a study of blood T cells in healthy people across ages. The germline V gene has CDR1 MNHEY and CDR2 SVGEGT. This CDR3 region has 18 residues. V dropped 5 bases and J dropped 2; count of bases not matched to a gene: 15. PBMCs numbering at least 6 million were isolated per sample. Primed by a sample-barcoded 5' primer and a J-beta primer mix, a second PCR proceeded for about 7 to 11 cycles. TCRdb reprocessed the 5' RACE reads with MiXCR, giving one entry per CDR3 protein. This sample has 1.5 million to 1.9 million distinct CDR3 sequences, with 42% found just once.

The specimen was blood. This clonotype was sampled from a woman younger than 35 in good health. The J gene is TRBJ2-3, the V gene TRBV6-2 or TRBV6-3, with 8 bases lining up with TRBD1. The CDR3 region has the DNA TGTGCCAGCAGTCGAGCCCGTGACAGGGGTCCATCCACAGATACGCAGTATTTT. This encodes CASSRARDRGPSTDTQYF.